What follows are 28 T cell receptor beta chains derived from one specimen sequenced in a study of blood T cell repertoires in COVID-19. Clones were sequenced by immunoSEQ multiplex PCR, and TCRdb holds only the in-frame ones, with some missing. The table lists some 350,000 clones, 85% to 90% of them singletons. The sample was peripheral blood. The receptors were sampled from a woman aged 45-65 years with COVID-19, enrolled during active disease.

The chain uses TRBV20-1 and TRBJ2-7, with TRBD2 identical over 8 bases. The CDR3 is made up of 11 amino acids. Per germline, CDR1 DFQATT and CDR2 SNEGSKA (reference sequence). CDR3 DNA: TGCAGCTCGGGAGGGGCCTACGAGCAGTACTTC. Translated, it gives CSSGGAYEQYF.

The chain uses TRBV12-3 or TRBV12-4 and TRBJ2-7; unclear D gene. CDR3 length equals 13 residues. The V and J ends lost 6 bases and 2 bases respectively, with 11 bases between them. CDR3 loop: CASRDYSTYEQYF. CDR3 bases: TGTGCCAGCAGGGATTATAGCACCTACGAGCAGTACTTC.

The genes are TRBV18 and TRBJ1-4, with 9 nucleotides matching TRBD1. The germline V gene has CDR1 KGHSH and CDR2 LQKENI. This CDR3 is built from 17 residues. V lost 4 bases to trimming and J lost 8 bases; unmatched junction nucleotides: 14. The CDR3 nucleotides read TGTGCCAGCTCACTAAACCTTGCGGGACAGGGAGGAGAAAAACTGTTTTTT. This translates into CASSLNLAGQGGEKLFF.

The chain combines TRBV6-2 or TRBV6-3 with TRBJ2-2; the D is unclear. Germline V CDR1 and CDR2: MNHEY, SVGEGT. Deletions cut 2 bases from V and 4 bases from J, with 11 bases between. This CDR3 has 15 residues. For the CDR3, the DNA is TGTGCCAGCAGTTACGCCTGGTTCGGCACCGGGGAGCTGTTTTTT. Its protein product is CASSYAWFGTGELFF.

CDR3 sequence reads: CASSNLPGGLGPRSYNEQFF. Written as DNA, the CDR3 is TGTGCCAGCAGCAACCTCCCCGGGGGGCTAGGCCCTCGATCATACAATGAGCAGTTCTTC. The chain links TRBV2 to TRBJ2-1, with a weak D call TRBD2 (7 bases). Germline CDR1 reads SNHLY; CDR2 reads FYNNEI. Trimming left V 6 bases short and J 4 bases short, with 31 bases between. The CDR3 covers 20 residues.

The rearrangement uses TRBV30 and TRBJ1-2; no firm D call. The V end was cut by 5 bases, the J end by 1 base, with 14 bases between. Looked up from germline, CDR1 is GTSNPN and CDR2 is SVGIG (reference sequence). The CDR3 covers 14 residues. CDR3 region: CAWSLTRRNYGYTF. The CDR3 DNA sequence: TGTGCCTGGTCACTAACCCGACGTAACTATGGCTACACCTTC.

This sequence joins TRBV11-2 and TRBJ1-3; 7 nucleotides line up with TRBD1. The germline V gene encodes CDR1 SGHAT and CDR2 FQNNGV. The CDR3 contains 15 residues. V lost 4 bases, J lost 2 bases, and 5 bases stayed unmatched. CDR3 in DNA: TGTGCCAGCAGCTATACGACAGGGACTGGAAACACCATATATTTT. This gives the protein CASSYTTGTGNTIYF.

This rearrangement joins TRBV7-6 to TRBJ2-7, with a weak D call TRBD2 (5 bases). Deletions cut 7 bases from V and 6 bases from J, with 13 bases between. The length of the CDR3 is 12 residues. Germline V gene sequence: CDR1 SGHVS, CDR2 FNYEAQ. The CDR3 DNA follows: TGTGCCAGCACCGGAGGAGGTATCGAGCAGTACTTC. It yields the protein CASTGGGIEQYF.

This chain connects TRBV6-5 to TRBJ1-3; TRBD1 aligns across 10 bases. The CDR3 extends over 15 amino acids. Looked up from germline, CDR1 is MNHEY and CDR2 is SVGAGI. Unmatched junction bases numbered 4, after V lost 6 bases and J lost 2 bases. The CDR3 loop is CASRTGGETGNTIYF. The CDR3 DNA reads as TGTGCCAGCAGGACAGGGGGCGAGACTGGAAACACCATATATTTT.

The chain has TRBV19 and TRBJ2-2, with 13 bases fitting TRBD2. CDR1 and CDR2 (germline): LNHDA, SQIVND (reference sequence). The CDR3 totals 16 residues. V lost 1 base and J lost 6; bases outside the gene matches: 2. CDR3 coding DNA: TGTGCCAGTAGTATAGGACTAGCGGGAGGATCCGGGGAGCTGTTTTTT. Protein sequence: CASSIGLAGGSGELFF.

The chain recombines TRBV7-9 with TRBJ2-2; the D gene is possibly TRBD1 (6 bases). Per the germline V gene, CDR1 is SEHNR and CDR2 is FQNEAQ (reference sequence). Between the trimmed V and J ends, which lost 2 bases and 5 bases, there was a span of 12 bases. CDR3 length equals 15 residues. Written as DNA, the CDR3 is TGTGCCAGCAGCTTACGCCGGACAGTAACCGGGGAGCTGTTTTTT. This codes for CASSLRRTVTGELFF. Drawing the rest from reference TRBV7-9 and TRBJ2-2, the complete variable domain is DTGVSQNPRHKITKRGQNVTFRCDPISEHNRLYWYRQTLGQGPEFLTYFQNEAQLEKSRLLSDRFSAERPKGSFSTLEIQRTEQGDSAMYLCASSLRRTVTGELFFGEGSRLTVL.

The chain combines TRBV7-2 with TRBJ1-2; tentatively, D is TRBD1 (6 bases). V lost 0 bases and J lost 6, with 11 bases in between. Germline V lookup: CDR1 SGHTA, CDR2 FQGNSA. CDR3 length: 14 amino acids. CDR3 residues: CASSLAGQNNGYTF. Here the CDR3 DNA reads TGTGCCAGCAGCTTAGCGGGACAAAACAATGGCTACACCTTC.

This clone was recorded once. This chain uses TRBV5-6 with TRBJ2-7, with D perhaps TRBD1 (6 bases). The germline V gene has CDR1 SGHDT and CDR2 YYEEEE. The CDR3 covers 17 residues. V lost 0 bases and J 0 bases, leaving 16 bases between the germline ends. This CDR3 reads CASSLVVAGTTSYEQYF. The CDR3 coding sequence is TGTGCCAGCAGCTTGGTGGTGGCCGGGACAACCTCCTACGAGCAGTACTTC.

CDR3 in amino acids: CASSGQAGEGNEQFF. CDR3 sequence (DNA): TGTGCCAGCAGCGGTCAAGCGGGAGAAGGCAATGAGCAGTTCTTC. The chain recombines TRBV7-3 with TRBJ2-1, with TRBD2 matching over 8 bases. After removal of 5 bases from V and 6 bases from J, the junction contained 9 bases not matched to a gene. The CDR3 is 15 amino acids. The germline gives CDR1 SGHTA, CDR2 FQGTGA.

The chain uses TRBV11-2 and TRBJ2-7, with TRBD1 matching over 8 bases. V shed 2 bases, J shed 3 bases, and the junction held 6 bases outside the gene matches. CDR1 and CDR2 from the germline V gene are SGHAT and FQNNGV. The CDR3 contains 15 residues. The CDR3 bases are TGTGCCAGCAGCTTAAGCACAGGGGGTCGCTACGAGCAGTACTTC. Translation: CASSLSTGGRYEQYF. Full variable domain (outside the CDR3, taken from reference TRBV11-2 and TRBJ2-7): EAGVAQSPRYKIIEKRQSVAFWCNPISGHATLYWYQQILGQGPKLLIQFQNNGVVDDSQLPKDRFSAERLKGVDSTLKIQPAKLEDSAVYLCASSLSTGGRYEQYFGPGTRLTVT.

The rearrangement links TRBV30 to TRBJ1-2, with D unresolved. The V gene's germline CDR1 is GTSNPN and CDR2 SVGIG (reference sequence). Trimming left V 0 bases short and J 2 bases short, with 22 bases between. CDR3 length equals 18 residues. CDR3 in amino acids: CAWSVGGGSSRVNYGYTF. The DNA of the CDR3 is TGTGCCTGGAGTGTCGGTGGTGGGTCCTCGCGGGTGAACTATGGCTACACCTTC.

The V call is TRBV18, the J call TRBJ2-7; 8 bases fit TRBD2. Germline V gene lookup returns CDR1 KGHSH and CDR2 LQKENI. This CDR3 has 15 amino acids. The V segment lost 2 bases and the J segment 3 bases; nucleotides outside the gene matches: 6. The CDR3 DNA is TGTGCCAGCTCACCAGCCCGGGAGGGCGGCTACGAGCAGTACTTC. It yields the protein CASSPAREGGYEQYF.

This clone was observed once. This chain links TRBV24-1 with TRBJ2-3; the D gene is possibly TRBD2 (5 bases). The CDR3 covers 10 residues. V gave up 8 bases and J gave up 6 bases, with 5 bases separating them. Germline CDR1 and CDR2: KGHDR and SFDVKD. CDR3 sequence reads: CATIADTQYF. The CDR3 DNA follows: TGTGCCACCATAGCGGATACGCAGTATTTT.

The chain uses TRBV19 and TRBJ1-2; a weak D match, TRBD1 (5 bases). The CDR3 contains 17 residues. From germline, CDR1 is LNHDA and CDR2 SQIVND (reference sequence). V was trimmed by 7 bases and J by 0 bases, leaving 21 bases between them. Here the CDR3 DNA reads TGTGCCAGTAAAAGGGACTCATTTAGCCTTTCTAACTATGGCTACACCTTC. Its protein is CASKRDSFSLSNYGYTF.

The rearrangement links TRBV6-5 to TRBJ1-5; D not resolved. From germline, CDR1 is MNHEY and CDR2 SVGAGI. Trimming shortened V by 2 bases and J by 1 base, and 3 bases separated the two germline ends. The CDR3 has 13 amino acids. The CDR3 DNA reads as TGTGCCAGCAGTTACACAAGCAATCAGCCCCAGCATTTT. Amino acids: CASSYTSNQPQHF.

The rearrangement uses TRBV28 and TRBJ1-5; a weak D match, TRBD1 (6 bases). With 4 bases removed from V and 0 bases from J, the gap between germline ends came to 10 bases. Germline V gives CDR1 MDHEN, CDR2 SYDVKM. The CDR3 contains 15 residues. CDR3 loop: CASSSGQYSNQPQHF. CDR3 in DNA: TGTGCCAGCAGTTCCGGACAGTATAGCAATCAGCCCCAGCATTTT.

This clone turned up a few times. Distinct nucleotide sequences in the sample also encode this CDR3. CDR3 residues: CASSQDRVNTEAFF. The CDR3 coding sequence is TGTGCCAGCAGCCAGGACAGGGTGAACACTGAAGCTTTCTTT. The chain combines TRBV3-1 (or the pseudogene TRBV3-2) with TRBJ1-1; 8 bases line up with TRBD1. The CDR3 covers 14 residues. CDR1 and CDR2 from the germline V gene are LGHDT and YNNKEL (reference sequence). V lost 3 bases and J lost 0; bases outside the gene matches: 0.

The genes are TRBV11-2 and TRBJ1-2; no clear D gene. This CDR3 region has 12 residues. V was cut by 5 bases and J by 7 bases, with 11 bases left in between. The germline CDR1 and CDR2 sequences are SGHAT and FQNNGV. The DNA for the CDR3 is TGTGCCAGCAGCCTTGAGGGAATTGGCTACACCTTC. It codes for CASSLEGIGYTF.

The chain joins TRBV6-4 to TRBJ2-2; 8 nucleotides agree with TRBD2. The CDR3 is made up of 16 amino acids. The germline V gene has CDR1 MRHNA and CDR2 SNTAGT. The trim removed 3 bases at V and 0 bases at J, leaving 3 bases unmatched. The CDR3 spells CASSEQGLANTGELFF. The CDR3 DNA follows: TGTGCCAGCAGTGAACAGGGACTAGCGAACACCGGGGAGCTGTTTTTT.

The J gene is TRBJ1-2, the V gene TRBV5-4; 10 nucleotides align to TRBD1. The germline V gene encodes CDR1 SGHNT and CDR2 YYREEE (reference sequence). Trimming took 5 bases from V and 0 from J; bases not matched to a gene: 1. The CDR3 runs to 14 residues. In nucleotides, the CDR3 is TGTGCCAGCAGGACAGGGGGCGCTAACTATGGCTACACCTTC. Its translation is CASRTGGANYGYTF. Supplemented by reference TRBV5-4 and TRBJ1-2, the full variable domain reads ETGVTQSPTHLIKTRGQQVTLRCSSQSGHNTVSWYQQALGQGPQFIFQYYREEENGRGNFPPRFSGLQFPNYSSELNVNALELDDSALYLCASRTGGANYGYTFGSGTRLTVV.

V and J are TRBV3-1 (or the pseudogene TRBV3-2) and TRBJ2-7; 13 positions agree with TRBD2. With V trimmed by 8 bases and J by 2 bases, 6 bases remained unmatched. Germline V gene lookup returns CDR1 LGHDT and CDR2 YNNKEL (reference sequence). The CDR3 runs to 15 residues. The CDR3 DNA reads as TGTGCCAGCGATGGGACTAGCGGGATCGCCTACGAGCAGTACTTC. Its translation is CASDGTSGIAYEQYF.

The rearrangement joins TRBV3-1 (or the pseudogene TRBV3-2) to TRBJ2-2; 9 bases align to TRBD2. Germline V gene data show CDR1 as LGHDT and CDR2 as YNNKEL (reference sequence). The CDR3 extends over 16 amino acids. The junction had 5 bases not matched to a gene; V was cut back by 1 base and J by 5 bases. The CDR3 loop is CASSQAAGGRTGELFF. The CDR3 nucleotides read TGTGCCAGCAGCCAAGCAGCGGGAGGTCGTACCGGGGAGCTGTTTTTT.

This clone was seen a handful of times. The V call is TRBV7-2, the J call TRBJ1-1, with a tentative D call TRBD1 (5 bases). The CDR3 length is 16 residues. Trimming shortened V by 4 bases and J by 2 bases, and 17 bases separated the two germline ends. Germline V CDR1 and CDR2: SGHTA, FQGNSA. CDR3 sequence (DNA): TGTGCCAGCAGCTCGGGACGGACTACGATCAACACTGAAGCTTTCTTT. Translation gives CASSSGRTTINTEAFF.